These 4 T cell receptor beta chains share one sample of origin, sequenced in a study of neurological immune-mediated disorders. TCRdb ran MiXCR on the 5' RACE reads and lists one entry per CDR3 protein. The table lists some 78,000 distinct CDR3 sequences, 4% to 6% of them singletons. The sample taken for sequencing was PBMCs. Every receptor here comes from a woman aged 25-40 years with multiple sclerosis.

In its sample, this clonotype was seen many times. The CDR3 here is CASGLGSGSYEQYF. For the CDR3, the DNA is TGTGCTAGTGGTTTGGGCAGCGGTTCCTACGAGCAGTACTTC. The chain carries TRBV12-5 and TRBJ2-7; D is possibly TRBD2 (5 bases). Germline V gives CDR1 LGHNT, CDR2 FRNRAP. The CDR3 consists of 14 residues. The ends were cut back, 1 base at V and 1 base at J, with 8 bases in the middle.

In this sample, this clonotype turned up a few times. V and J are TRBV20-1 and TRBJ2-1, with TRBD2 matching 9 bases. From germline, CDR1 is DFQATT and CDR2 SNEGSKA (reference sequence). The CDR3 spans 17 residues. Trimming removed 0 bases from V and 0 bases from J; junction bases left unmatched: 6. CDR3 bases: TGCAGTGCTAGAGATCTTGGAGCGGGAGGCTCCTACAATGAGCAGTTCTTC. Amino acid sequence: CSARDLGAGGSYNEQFF.

The sample holds many counts of this clonotype. The V call is TRBV20-1, the J call TRBJ2-7, with 8 bases aligning to TRBD2. CDR1 and CDR2 from the germline V gene are DFQATT and SNEGSKA (reference sequence). This CDR3 comprises 14 residues. J was trimmed by 3 bases and V by 3 bases; bases with no gene match: 7. This CDR3 is CSASRASGYYEQYF. DNA of the CDR3: TGCAGTGCTAGCCGCGCTAGCGGGTACTACGAGCAGTACTTC.

This clonotype showed up many times. This chain connects TRBV11-2 to TRBJ2-7; perhaps TRBD1 as D (5 bases). This CDR3 is 12 amino acids long. V shed 4 bases and J shed 3 bases, with 7 bases lying between them. From germline, CDR1 is SGHAT and CDR2 FQNNGV. CDR3 in amino acids: CASSSTDYEQYF. For the CDR3, the DNA is TGTGCCAGCAGCTCGACAGACTACGAGCAGTACTTC.